One and the same sample provided the 24 T cell receptor beta chains below, sequenced in a study of identifying expanded T cells in peripheral blood. TCRdb's table, derived via immunoSEQ multiplex PCR, lists solely in-frame clones and lacks some. The sample lists more than 85,000 clones, more than 70% occurring once. The specimen sequenced was blood. Every receptor here comes from a person between 18 and 75 years old in good health.

The chain employs TRBV5-4 and TRBJ2-7; no clear D gene. V was cut by 0 bases and J by 1 base, with 5 bases left in between. CDR1 and CDR2 (germline): SGHNT, YYREEE (reference sequence). The CDR3 has 13 amino acids. The CDR3 is CASSLDRSYEQYF. DNA of the CDR3: TGTGCCAGCAGCTTGGACAGATCCTACGAGCAGTACTTC.

This chain connects TRBV7-9 to TRBJ1-1; no clear D gene. CDR3 length: 14 residues. Trimming stripped 0 bases from V and 1 base from J, with 6 bases between. Germline CDR1 and CDR2: SEHNR and FQNEAQ (reference sequence). The CDR3 loop is CASSLAAGNTEAFF. CDR3 nucleotides: TGTGCCAGCAGCTTAGCGGCAGGGAACACTGAAGCTTTCTTT. Full variable domain (missing parts from reference TRBV7-9 and TRBJ1-1): DTGVSQNPRHKITKRGQNVTFRCDPISEHNRLYWYRQTLGQGPEFLTYFQNEAQLEKSRLLSDRFSAERPKGSFSTLEIQRTEQGDSAMYLCASSLAAGNTEAFFGQGTRLTVV.

This chain uses TRBV10-3 with TRBJ1-1, with 9 bases fitting TRBD1. The CDR3 extends over 15 amino acids. From germline, CDR1 is ENHRY and CDR2 SYGVKD. V was pared by 5 bases and J by 7 bases, with 11 bases of the junction left unmatched. CDR3 in DNA: TGTGCCATCAGTTCTCCCGGGACAGGGAGAGGTGAAGCTTTCTTT. Translated: CAISSPGTGRGEAFF.

The chain carries TRBV6-6 and TRBJ1-5; D is unresolved. The CDR3 sequence is 14 residues long. Germline V lookup: CDR1 MNHNY, CDR2 SVGAGI (reference sequence). The V gene lost 2 bases and the J gene lost 0 bases, with 5 bases spanning the gap. For the CDR3, the DNA is TGTGCCAGCAGTTACATTGATAGCAATCAGCCCCAGCATTTT. It codes for CASSYIDSNQPQHF.

This chain joins TRBV11-2 and TRBJ2-1; TRBD2 matches 9 bases. The germline gives CDR1 SGHAT, CDR2 FQNNGV. The CDR3 is 14 residues long. J gave up 9 bases and V 8 bases, and 11 bases lay outside the gene matches. The CDR3 loop is CASQAVLAGSEQFF. The CDR3 coding sequence is TGTGCCAGCCAAGCGGTGCTAGCGGGGAGTGAGCAGTTCTTC.

This chain joins TRBV7-3 and TRBJ2-1; D not resolved. Trimming stripped 0 bases from V and 5 bases from J, with 8 bases between. This CDR3 has 14 amino acids. Germline loops: CDR1 SGHTA, CDR2 FQGTGA. The CDR3 DNA follows: TGTGCCAGCAGCTTAACGTCGGGTAACAATGAGCAGTTCTTC. Its protein is CASSLTSGNNEQFF.

CDR3 in DNA: TGTGCCACCAGCAGAGACGGTCGCTCCTACAATGAGCAGTTCTTC. It translates to CATSRDGRSYNEQFF. The rearrangement uses TRBV15 and TRBJ2-1; no reliable D call. CDR1 and CDR2 (germline): LNHNV, YYDKDF (reference sequence). The CDR3 is 15 amino acids. The ends were cut back, 0 bases at V and 0 bases at J, with 6 bases in the middle.

This rearrangement joins TRBV9 to TRBJ1-6; D unclear. Trimming took off 0 bases at V and 7 bases at J, with 8 bases between the two ends. Germline V gene lookup returns CDR1 SGDLS and CDR2 YYNGEE. This CDR3 is 14 amino acids long. CDR3 amino acids: CASSVGGYNSPLHF. DNA for the CDR3: TGTGCCAGCAGCGTAGGAGGGTACAATTCACCCCTCCACTTT.

This clone has only a few counts. The V gene is TRBV19, the J gene TRBJ2-1, with TRBD1 identical over 8 bases. V trimming: 4 bases; J trimming: 13 bases; junction bases outside the gene matches: 9. Germline CDR1 LNHDA, CDR2 SQIVND (reference sequence). This CDR3 is 13 amino acids long. The DNA for the CDR3 is TGTGCCAGTAGTAAGACAACGGACAGGGTTCAGTTCTTC. Protein product: CASSKTTDRVQFF.

The V and J genes are TRBV7-9 and TRBJ1-1, with D uncertain. CDR1 is SEHNR, CDR2 FQNEAQ, per germline (reference sequence). CDR3 length: 12 amino acids. The germline V and J ends were trimmed by 7 bases and 0 bases, with 6 bases remaining between them. CDR3 sequence: CASTPLNTEAFF. Written as DNA, the CDR3 is TGTGCCAGCACCCCGCTGAACACTGAAGCTTTCTTT. The full variable domain, rest sourced from reference TRBV7-9 and TRBJ1-1, is DTGVSQNPRHKITKRGQNVTFRCDPISEHNRLYWYRQTLGQGPEFLTYFQNEAQLEKSRLLSDRFSAERPKGSFSTLEIQRTEQGDSAMYLCASTPLNTEAFFGQGTRLTVV.

This chain links TRBV5-1 with TRBJ2-1; D might be TRBD2 (6 bases). The V end was cut by 4 bases, the J end by 7 bases, with 12 bases between. Germline V gene data show CDR1 as SGHRS and CDR2 as YFSETQ. The CDR3 has 13 residues. This CDR3 is CASSETRDNEQFF. CDR3 sequence (DNA): TGCGCCAGCAGCGAGACTAGAGATAATGAGCAGTTCTTC. The full variable domain, completed using reference TRBV5-1 and TRBJ2-1, is KAGVTQTPRYLIKTRGQQVTLSCSPISGHRSVSWYQQTPGQGLQFLFEYFSETQRNKGNFPGRFSGRQFSNSRSEMNVSTLELGDSALYLCASSETRDNEQFFGPGTRLTVL.

This clone was seen only once. The chain combines TRBV4-3 with TRBJ2-1; 10 bases match TRBD1. The germline CDR1 and CDR2 sequences are LGHNA and YSLEER. The CDR3 runs to 15 residues. With 4 bases clipped from V and 8 bases from J, the junction kept 8 bases outside the gene matches. Here the CDR3 DNA reads TGCGCCAGCAGCCCCCGGGACAGGGGATTCGATGAGCAGTTCTTC. This sequence encodes CASSPRDRGFDEQFF.

This sequence joins TRBV19 and TRBJ2-3; TRBD2 matches 9 bases. Trimming took 3 bases from V and 3 from J; bases not matched to a gene: 7. This CDR3 comprises 16 residues. Germline V gene data show CDR1 as LNHDA and CDR2 as SQIVND (reference sequence). CDR3 region: CASSIDLAGSTDTQYF. CDR3 DNA: TGTGCCAGTAGTATTGATCTAGCGGGGTCAACAGATACGCAGTATTTT.

The rearrangement uses TRBV5-1 and TRBJ1-4; TRBD1 agrees at 8 bases. The V and J ends lost 3 bases and 8 bases, in that order; junction bases with no gene match: 6. This CDR3 region has 14 residues. From germline, CDR1 is SGHRS and CDR2 YFSETQ. CDR3 nucleotide sequence: TGCGCCAGCAGCTCGACAGGGGAGGGGGAAAAACTGTTTTTT. This encodes CASSSTGEGEKLFF.

The chain has TRBV14 and TRBJ2-1, with TRBD2 matching over 9 bases. Germline CDR1 SGHDN, CDR2 FVKESK. V was clipped by 0 bases and J by 5 bases; unmatched bases: 5. CDR3 length: 16 residues. CDR3 DNA sequence: TGTGCCAGCAGCCAAGATCGAATAGCGGGAGACAATGAGCAGTTCTTC. Translation: CASSQDRIAGDNEQFF.

This clone was found once. The V call is TRBV29-1, the J call TRBJ1-1; no firm D call. In germline, CDR1 is SQVTM, CDR2 ANQGSEA. The CDR3 consists of 12 residues. Trimming removed 1 base from V and 2 bases from J, with 5 bases in between. CDR3 sequence reads: CSVEVINTEAFF. CDR3 sequence (DNA): TGCAGCGTTGAAGTAATTAACACTGAAGCTTTCTTT.

This rearrangement joins TRBV19 to TRBJ2-3; D is ambiguous. CDR3 length equals 13 residues. The V end was cut by 5 bases, the J end by 9 bases, with 15 bases between. Per germline, CDR1 LNHDA and CDR2 SQIVND (reference sequence). DNA for the CDR3: TGTGCCAGTAGTTCTCAACAAACGTCGACGCAGTATTTT. It translates to CASSSQQTSTQYF.

The rearrangement links TRBV7-9 to TRBJ2-5; tentatively, D is TRBD2 (6 bases). CDR1 is SEHNR, CDR2 FQNEAQ, per germline (reference sequence). V gave up 2 bases and J gave up 4 bases, with 14 bases separating them. This CDR3 has 15 amino acids. In nucleotides, the CDR3 is TGTGCCAGCAGCTTACAGTTAACCGGGGGAGAGACCCAGTACTTC. Its translation is CASSLQLTGGETQYF.

This clone came up once. The V and J genes are TRBV4-3 and TRBJ1-1; D unresolved. The CDR3 runs to 17 residues. With 0 bases removed from V and 0 bases from J, the gap between germline ends came to 14 bases. In germline, CDR1 is LGHNA, CDR2 YSLEER. Here the CDR3 reads CASSQDRAGPMNTEAFF. CDR3 nucleotide sequence: TGCGCCAGCAGCCAAGATAGGGCAGGTCCTATGAACACTGAAGCTTTCTTT.

In DNA form, the CDR3 reads TGTGCCACCAGCAGATCACTAGCGGGGGGCCCCGATTCCGAGCAGTTCTTC. Its translation is CATSRSLAGGPDSEQFF. This chain links TRBV15 with TRBJ2-1, with TRBD2 identical over 12 bases. The J segment lost 10 bases and the V segment lost 2 bases, leaving 12 bases of the junction unmatched. The germline gives CDR1 LNHNV, CDR2 YYDKDF (reference sequence). The CDR3 has 17 amino acids.

The chain uses TRBV19 and TRBJ2-5; 7 nucleotides align to TRBD1. This CDR3 spans 14 amino acids. The trim removed 7 bases at V and 1 base at J, leaving 6 bases unmatched. Germline V gene sequence: CDR1 LNHDA, CDR2 SQIVND (reference sequence). CDR3 sequence (DNA): TGTGCCAGTAACCCCAGACAGGGCCAAGAGACCCAGTACTTC. Translation gives CASNPRQGQETQYF. The whole variable domain, filled in from reference TRBV19 and TRBJ2-5, reads DGGITQSPKYLFRKEGQNVTLSCEQNLNHDAMYWYRQDPGQGLRLIYYSQIVNDFQKGDIAEGYSVSREKKESFPLTVTSAQKNPTAFYLCASNPRQGQETQYFGPGTRLLVL.

DNA for the CDR3: TGTGCCAGCAGCGTAGCTCCAGGCCGGACTGGGGCCAACGTCCTGACTTTC. Translation: CASSVAPGRTGANVLTF. The chain carries TRBV9 and TRBJ2-6; D is undetermined. The CDR3 has 17 amino acids. V was cut by 0 bases and J by 2 bases, with 12 bases left in between. Germline values: CDR1 SGDLS, CDR2 YYNGEE.

A single count supports this clone. The chain has TRBV7-8 and TRBJ2-7, with D hard to call. Trimming stripped 1 base from V and 0 bases from J, with 13 bases between. The CDR3 totals 16 residues. CDR1 is SGHVS and CDR2 is FQNEAQ in the germline V gene. CDR3 DNA: TGTGCCAGCAGCTTAGAGGTCAGCACGAGCTCCTACGAGCAGTACTTC. Translating it yields CASSLEVSTSSYEQYF.

V gene TRBV7-2 combines with J gene TRBJ2-7; TRBD2 matches at 8 bases. Germline V lookup: CDR1 SGHTA, CDR2 FQGNSA. CDR3 length equals 14 residues. J gave up 3 bases and V 3 bases, and 4 bases lay outside the gene matches. Here the CDR3 reads CASSFLRGGYEQYF. As DNA, the CDR3 is TGTGCCAGCAGCTTCCTCCGGGGGGGCTACGAGCAGTACTTC.